Described below is a single T cell receptor (beta chain) sequence and its context. Its antigen is unidentified. Data came from immunoSEQ multiplex PCR; TCRdb stores just in-frame clones and leaves some out. The data contain approximately 160,000 clones, about 92% of them singletons. V gave up 1 base and J gave up 1 base; unmatched junction bases: 19. Germline CDR1 MNHNS, CDR2 SASEGT. The CDR3 has 20 amino acids. These data belong to a study of T cell responses to AZD1222 COVID-19 vaccine. General study results and limits: Two AZD1222 administrations were followed by greater Spike-specific TCR breadth and depth. In all cases, repertoires were sampled only after the peak T cell response. Most donors were white British and more were female, and clonal diversity was possibly underestimated. A reported finding is that nearly half of spike-specific TCRs target unmutated variant regions.

The receptor was isolated from an adult in good health. J is TRBJ2-7 and V is TRBV6-1; 7 bases are a match to TRBD1. Sequenced here: peripheral blood, sampled on day 0 of AZD1222 vaccination. The CDR3 sequence is CASSEVWTTGTALYSYEQYF. The CDR3, as DNA: TGTGCCAGCAGTGAAGTTTGGACAACTGGGACAGCCTTATATTCCTACGAGCAGTACTTC.